This TCR beta chain was captured in a study of T cell responses to AZD1222 COVID-19 vaccine. Produced via immunoSEQ multiplex PCR; TCRdb's table is partial and in-frame only. Of 120,000 or so clones in the sample, roughly 92% were seen once. As for this clone: Its antigen is undetermined.

Analyses pooled second doses at about 4 or about 12 weeks. Germline CDR1 LNHNV, CDR2 YYDKDF (reference sequence). Trimming stripped 0 bases from V and 0 bases from J, with 12 bases between. There are 16 residues in the CDR3. The study's findings and limits: Clonal diversity was possibly underestimated, and white British individuals and females predominated among donors.

The sample consisted of peripheral blood, taken 28 days after the second AZD1222 dose. The source of this sequence is an adult who received the AZD1222 COVID-19 vaccine. The chain has TRBV15 and TRBJ2-7; unclear D gene. Here the CDR3 DNA reads TGTGCCACCAGCAGAGACCCCGTGCTTATCTCCTACGAGCAGTACTTC. Encoded protein: CATSRDPVLISYEQYF.